This T cell receptor beta chain was recorded in a study of STAT5B mutations in CD4+ large granular lymphocyte leukemia. The CDR3 contains 14 residues. CDR1 is SGHRS and CDR2 is YFSETQ in the germline V gene. The V and J ends lost 3 bases and 0 bases respectively, with 6 bases between them. Profiling relied on immunoSEQ multiplex PCR, and the TCRdb table lists in-frame clones only, not all of them. Found here are 25,000 to 30,000 clones, roughly 84% of them singletons; the top ten hold approximately 6.2%. A few counts support this clone. The sample was CD4+ T cells from blood buffy coats. This chain joins TRBV5-1 and TRBJ2-2; the D gene is possibly TRBD1 (6 bases). The source is a human donor in good health. CDR3 in DNA: TGCGCCAGCAGCTGGACAGCGAACACCGGGGAGCTGTTTTTT. Its translation: CASSWTANTGELFF.